This T cell receptor beta chain was sequenced in a study of T cells in tumors after PD-1 blockade. The overall study: Prior checkpoint blockade, systemic immunosuppressant use, or anti-cancer therapy within 4 weeks excluded patients. A subset received ongoing vismodegib 150 mg daily alongside anti-PD-1 therapy.

Some clones are missing from TCRdb's copy, which holds only in-frame ones; the method was immunoSEQ multiplex PCR. The profile covers 9,100 or so clones, with about 59% appearing a single time and around 4.8% taken by the ten largest. Turning to this clone: Its matching antigen is unknown.

Findings and caveats of the study: After therapy, most expanded exhausted CD8+ clones were absent pre-treatment, suggesting clonal replacement.

The sample in question was tumor tissue, obtained after anti-PD-1 treatment. The sequence derives from a human donor with basal cell carcinoma.

The CDR3 here is CASSDSYPGEKLFF. DNA for the CDR3: TGTGCCAGCAGTGACAGTTACCCAGGGGAAAAACTGTTTTTT. This chain uses TRBV25-1 with TRBJ1-4; D perhaps matches TRBD1 (5 bases). Per the germline V gene, CDR1 is MGHDK and CDR2 is SYGVNS. The V gene lost 3 bases and the J gene lost 8 bases, with 13 bases spanning the gap. This CDR3 has 14 amino acids.